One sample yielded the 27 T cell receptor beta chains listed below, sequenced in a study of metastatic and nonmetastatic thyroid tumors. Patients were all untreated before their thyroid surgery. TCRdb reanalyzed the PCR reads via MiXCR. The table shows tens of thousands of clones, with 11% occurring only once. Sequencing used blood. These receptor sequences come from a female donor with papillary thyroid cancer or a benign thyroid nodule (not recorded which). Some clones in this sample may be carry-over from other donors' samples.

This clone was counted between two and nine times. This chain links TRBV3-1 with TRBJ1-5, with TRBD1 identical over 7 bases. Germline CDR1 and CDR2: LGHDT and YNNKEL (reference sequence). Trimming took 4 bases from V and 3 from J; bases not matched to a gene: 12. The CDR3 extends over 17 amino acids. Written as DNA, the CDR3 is TGTGCCAGCAGCCTCGCAGACAGGGCCTCGTACAATCAGCCCCAGCATTTT. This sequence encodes CASSLADRASYNQPQHF.

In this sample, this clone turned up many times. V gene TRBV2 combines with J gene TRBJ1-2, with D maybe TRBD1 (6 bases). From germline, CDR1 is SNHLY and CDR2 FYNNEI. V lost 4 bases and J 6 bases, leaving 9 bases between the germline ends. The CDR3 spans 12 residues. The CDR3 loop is CASSGNRDGYTF. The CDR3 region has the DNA TGTGCCAGCAGTGGGAACAGGGATGGCTACACCTTC.

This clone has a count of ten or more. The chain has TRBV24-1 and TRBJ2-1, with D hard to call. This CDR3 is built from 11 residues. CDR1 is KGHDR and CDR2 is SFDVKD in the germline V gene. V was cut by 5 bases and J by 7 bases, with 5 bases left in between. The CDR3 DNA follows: TGTGCCACCAGTGGACTGAATGAGCAGTTCTTC. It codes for CATSGLNEQFF.

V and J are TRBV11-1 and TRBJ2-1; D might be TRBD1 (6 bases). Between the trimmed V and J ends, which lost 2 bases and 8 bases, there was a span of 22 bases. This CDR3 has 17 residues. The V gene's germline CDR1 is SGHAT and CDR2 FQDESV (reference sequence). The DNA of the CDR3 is TGTGCCAGCAGCTTACGCCGGGCACAGCCCCAGGGGCATGAGCAGTTCTTC. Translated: CASSLRRAQPQGHEQFF.

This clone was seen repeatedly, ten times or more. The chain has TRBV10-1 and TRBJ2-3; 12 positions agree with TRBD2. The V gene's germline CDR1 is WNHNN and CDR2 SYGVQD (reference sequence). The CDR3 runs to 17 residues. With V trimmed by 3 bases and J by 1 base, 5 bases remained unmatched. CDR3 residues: CASSDSSGREGTDTQYF. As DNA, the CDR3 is TGCGCCAGCAGTGATTCTAGCGGGAGGGAAGGCACAGATACGCAGTATTTT.

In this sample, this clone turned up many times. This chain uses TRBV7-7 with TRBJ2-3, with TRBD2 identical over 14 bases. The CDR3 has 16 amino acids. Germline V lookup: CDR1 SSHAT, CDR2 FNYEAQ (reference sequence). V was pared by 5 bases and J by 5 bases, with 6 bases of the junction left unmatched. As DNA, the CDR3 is TGTGCCAGCAGCCAGGGACTAGCGGGAGAGGGAGATACGCAGTATTTT. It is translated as CASSQGLAGEGDTQYF.

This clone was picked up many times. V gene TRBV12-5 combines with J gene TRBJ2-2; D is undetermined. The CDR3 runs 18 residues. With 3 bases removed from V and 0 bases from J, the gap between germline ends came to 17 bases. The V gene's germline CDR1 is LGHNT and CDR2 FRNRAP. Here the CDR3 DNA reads TGTGCTAGTGGTTTTCAAGTTATCAGTCCAGCGAACACCGGGGAGCTGTTTTTT. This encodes CASGFQVISPANTGELFF.

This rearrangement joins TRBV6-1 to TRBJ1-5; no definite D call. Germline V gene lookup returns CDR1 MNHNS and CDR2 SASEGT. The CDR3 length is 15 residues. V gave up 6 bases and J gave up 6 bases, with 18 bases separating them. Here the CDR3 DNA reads TGTGCCAGCAGCTTCGGGCAGCAGACCCCTCAGCCCCAGCATTTT. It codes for CASSFGQQTPQPQHF.

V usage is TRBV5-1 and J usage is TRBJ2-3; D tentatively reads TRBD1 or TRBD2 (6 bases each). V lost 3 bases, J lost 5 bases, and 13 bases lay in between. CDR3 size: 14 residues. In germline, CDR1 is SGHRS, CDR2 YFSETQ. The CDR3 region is CASSSPGAQDTQYF. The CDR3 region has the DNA TGCGCCAGCAGCTCACCGGGGGCGCAAGATACGCAGTATTTT.

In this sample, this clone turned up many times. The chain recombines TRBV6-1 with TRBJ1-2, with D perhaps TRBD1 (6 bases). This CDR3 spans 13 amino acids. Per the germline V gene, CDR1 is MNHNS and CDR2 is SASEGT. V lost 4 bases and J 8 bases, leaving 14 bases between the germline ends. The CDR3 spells CASSARGPGGYTF. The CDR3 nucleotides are TGTGCCAGCAGTGCCCGGGGGCCAGGCGGCTACACCTTC.

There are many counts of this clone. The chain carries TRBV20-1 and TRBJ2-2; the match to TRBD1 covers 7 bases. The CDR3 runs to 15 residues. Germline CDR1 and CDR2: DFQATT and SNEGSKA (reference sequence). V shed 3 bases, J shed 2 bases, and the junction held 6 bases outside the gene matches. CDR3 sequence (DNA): TGCAGTGCTAGGGACAGGCCGGATAACACCGGGGAGCTGTTTTTT. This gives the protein CSARDRPDNTGELFF.

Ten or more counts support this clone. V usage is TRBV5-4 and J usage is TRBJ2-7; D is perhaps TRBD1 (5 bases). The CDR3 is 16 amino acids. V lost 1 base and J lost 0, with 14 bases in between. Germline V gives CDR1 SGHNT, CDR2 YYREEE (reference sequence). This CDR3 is CASSLQSWGASYEQYF. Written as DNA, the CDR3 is TGTGCCAGCAGCTTGCAGTCGTGGGGCGCCTCCTACGAGCAGTACTTC.

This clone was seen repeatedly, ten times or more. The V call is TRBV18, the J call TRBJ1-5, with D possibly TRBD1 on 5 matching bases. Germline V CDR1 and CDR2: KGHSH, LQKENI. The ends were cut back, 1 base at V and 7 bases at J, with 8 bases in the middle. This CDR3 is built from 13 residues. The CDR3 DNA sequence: TGTGCCAGCTCACCACGGGGGGGACAGCCCCAGCATTTT. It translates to CASSPRGGQPQHF.

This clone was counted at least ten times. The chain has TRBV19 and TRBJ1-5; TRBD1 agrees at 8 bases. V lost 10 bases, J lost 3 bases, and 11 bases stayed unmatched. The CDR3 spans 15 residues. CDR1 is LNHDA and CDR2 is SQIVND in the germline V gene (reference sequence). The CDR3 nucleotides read TGTGCCACCGCGTTACTGACAGGGGTCAATCAGCCCCAGCATTTT. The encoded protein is CATALLTGVNQPQHF. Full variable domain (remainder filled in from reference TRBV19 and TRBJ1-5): DGGITQSPKYLFRKEGQNVTLSCEQNLNHDAMYWYRQDPGQGLRLIYYSQIVNDFQKGDIAEGYSVSREKKESFPLTVTSAQKNPTAFYLCATALLTGVNQPQHFGDGTRLSIL.

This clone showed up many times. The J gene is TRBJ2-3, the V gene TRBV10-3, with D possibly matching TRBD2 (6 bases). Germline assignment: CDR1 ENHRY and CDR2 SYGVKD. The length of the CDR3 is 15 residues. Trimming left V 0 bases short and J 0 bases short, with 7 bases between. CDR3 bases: TGTGCCATCAGTGAGTCCGGGACTAGCACAGATACGCAGTATTTT. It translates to CAISESGTSTDTQYF.

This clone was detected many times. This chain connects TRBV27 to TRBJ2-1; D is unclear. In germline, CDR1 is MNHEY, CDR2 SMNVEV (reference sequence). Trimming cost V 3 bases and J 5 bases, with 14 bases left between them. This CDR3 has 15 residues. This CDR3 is CASSLVPPRNNEQFF. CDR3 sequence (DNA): TGTGCCAGCAGTTTGGTCCCACCGAGAAACAATGAGCAGTTCTTC.

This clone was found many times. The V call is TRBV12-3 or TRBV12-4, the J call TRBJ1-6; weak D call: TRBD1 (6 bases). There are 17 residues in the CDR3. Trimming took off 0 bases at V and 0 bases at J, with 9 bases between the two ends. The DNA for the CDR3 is TGTGCCAGCAGTTTAGCTGGGGGGCGCTCCTATAATTCACCCCTCCACTTT. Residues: CASSLAGGRSYNSPLHF.

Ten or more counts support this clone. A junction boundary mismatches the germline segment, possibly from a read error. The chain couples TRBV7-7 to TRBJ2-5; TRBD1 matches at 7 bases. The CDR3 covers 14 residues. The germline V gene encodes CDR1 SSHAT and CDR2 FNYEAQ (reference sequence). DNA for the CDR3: TGTGCTAGCAGTCCAGGACAGGCCTGGGAGACCCAGTACTTC. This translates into CASSPGQAWETQYF.

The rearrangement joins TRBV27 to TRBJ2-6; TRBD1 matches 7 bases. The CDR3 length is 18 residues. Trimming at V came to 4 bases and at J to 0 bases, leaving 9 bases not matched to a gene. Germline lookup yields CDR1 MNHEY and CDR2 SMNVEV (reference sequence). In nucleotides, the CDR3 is TGTGCCAGCAGTTCATACCGGGACAGTCGCTCTGGGGCCAACGTCCTGACTTTC. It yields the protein CASSSYRDSRSGANVLTF.

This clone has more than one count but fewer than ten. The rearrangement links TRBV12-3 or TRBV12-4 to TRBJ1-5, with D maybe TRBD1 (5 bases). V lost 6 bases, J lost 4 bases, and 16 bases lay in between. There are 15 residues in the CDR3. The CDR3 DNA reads TGTGCCAGCAGCCCGGGGGGTCTGCTAAATCAGCCCCAGCATTTT. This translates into CASSPGGLLNQPQHF.

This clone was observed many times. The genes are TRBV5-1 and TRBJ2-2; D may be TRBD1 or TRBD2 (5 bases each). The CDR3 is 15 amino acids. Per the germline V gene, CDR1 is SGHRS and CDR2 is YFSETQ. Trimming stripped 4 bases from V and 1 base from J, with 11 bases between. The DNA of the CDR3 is TGCGCCAGCAGCACCGGGGCCCTGAACACCGGGGAGCTGTTTTTT. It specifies CASSTGALNTGELFF. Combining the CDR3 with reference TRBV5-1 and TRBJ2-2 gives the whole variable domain KAGVTQTPRYLIKTRGQQVTLSCSPISGHRSVSWYQQTPGQGLQFLFEYFSETQRNKGNFPGRFSGRQFSNSRSEMNVSTLELGDSALYLCASSTGALNTGELFFGEGSRLTVL.

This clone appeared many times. CDR3 nucleotide sequence: TGCAGTGCTAGTCCCGGGACAGGGCCATCCGAGCAGTACTTC. This encodes CSASPGTGPSEQYF. This chain uses TRBV20-1 with TRBJ2-7; 9 nucleotides match TRBD1. Trimming took 3 bases from V and 6 from J; bases not matched to a gene: 9. The CDR3 loop spans 14 amino acids. Germline CDR1 is DFQATT and CDR2 is SNEGSKA (reference sequence).

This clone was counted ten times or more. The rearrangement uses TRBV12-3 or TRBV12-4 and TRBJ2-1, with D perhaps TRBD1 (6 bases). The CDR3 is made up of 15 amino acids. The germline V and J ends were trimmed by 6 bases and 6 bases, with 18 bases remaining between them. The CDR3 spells CASSPRGPRGNEQFF. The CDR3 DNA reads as TGTGCCAGCAGCCCCAGGGGACCGAGGGGCAATGAGCAGTTCTTC.

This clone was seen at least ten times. CDR3: CASSSHGTGANNGYTF. The CDR3 bases are TGTGCCAGCAGCTCCCATGGGACAGGGGCCAATAATGGCTACACCTTC. This chain joins TRBV7-3 and TRBJ1-2; 10 bases map to TRBD1. The CDR3 runs to 16 residues. From germline, CDR1 is SGHTA and CDR2 FQGTGA. V was pared by 4 bases and J by 6 bases, with 11 bases of the junction left unmatched. Filled out from reference TRBV7-3 and TRBJ1-2, the complete variable domain reads GAGVSQTPSNKVTEKGKYVELRCDPISGHTALYWYRQSLGQGPEFLIYFQGTGAADDSGLPNDRFFAVRPEGSVSTLKIQRTERGDSAVYLCASSSHGTGANNGYTFGSGTRLTVV.

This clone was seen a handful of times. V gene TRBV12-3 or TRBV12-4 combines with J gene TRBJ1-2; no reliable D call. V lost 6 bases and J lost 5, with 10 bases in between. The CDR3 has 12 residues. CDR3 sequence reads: CASSPAWYGYTF. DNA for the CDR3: TGTGCCAGCAGCCCCGCTTGGTATGGCTACACCTTC.

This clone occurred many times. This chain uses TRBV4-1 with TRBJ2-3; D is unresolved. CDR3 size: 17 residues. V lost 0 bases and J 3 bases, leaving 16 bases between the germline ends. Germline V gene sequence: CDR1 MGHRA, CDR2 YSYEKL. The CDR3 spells CASSQDYRPRVTDTQYF. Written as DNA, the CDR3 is TGCGCCAGCAGCCAAGATTATAGGCCTAGGGTTACAGATACGCAGTATTTT.

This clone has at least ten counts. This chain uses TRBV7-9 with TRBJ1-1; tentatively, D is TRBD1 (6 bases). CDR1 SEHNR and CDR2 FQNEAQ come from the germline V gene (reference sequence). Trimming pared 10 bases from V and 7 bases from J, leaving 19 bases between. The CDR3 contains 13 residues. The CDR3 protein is CATNLRRGNEAFF. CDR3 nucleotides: TGTGCCACCAATCTGAGGAGGGGGAATGAAGCTTTCTTT.